These T cell receptor beta chains were read from a single sample in a study of T cells in Graves' hyperthyroidism and ophthalmopathy. MiXCR, run by TCRdb on the multiplex PCR reads, gives a single entry per CDR3 protein. The table lists approximately 560,000 distinct CDR3 sequences, just over 45% of them singletons. The specimen sequenced was peripheral blood or thyroid tissue (not recorded which). The source of these receptors is a woman between 18 and 29 years old with Graves' hyperthyroidism. Both conserved end residues are part of each CDR3. The order of the fields is D gene, J gene, CDR3 length, V gene, clone size, CDR3 DNA, CDR3 protein. A D gene is named only where the DNA matches it firmly. The size field is filled for only some rows; it gives once, few, many or a size class.

-	TRBJ1-5	14	TRBV10-3	once	TGTGCCATCAGTGAGCCGATCCCGGGTCGGCCCCAGCATTTT	CAISEPIPGRPQHF
-	TRBJ1-5	13	TRBV7-9	-	TGTGCCAGCAGCATAACAGGGTCTCAGCCCCAGCATTTT	CASSITGSQPQHF
-	TRBJ2-2	15	TRBV10-3	-	TGTGCCAGCAGTGTCGTCCGGATGAACACCGGGGAGCTGTTTTTT	CASSVVRMNTGELFF
TRBD2	TRBJ2-7	15	TRBV24-1	few	TGTGCTCAGGCCGCGGCTAGCGGGAGAGCTTACGAGCAGTACTTC	CAQAAASGRAYEQYF
-	TRBJ2-2	12	TRBV19	few	TGTGCCAGTAGTGTTACGTCAGGGGAGCTGTTTTTT	CASSVTSGELFF
-	TRBJ1-1	16	TRBV7-2	-	TGTGCCAGCAGCTTAGGTGGACCAGGAATGAACACTGAAGCTTTCTTT	CASSLGGPGMNTEAFF
TRBD2	TRBJ2-2	18	TRBV24-1	few	TGTGCCACCAGTGATCCGACTAGCGGGAGCGGTATCACCGGGGAGCTGTTTTTT	CATSDPTSGSGITGELFF
-	TRBJ2-6	15	TRBV2	few	TGTGCCAGCAGTGAGCGGGACACCGGGGCCAACGTCCTGACTTTC	CASSERDTGANVLTF
-	TRBJ2-5	15	TRBV7-2	once	TGTGCCAGCAGCCCAGGGGCTGGGGTTCAAGGGACCCAGTACTTC	CASSPGAGVQGTQYF
TRBD1	TRBJ1-2	13	TRBV2	few	TGTGCCAGCATCAAGACAGGGGCAGGGGGCTACACCTTC	CASIKTGAGGYTF
-	TRBJ1-2	16	TRBV15	-	TGTGCCACCAGCAGCCACCTGGGGAGTGAACGCTATGGCTACACCTTC	CATSSHLGSERYGYTF
-	TRBJ2-2	16	TRBV11-1	few	TGTGCCAGCAGCTTTATGATGACAGGTCACACCGGGGAGCTGTTTTTT	CASSFMMTGHTGELFF
-	TRBJ1-4	14	TRBV6-6	-	TGTGCCAGCAGTTCCGGGACTTCGAAAGAAAAACTGTTTTTT	CASSSGTSKEKLFF
TRBD1	TRBJ2-7	14	TRBV7-2	-	TGCGCCAGCAGCTGGGAACAGGGGGCTTACGAGCAGTACTTC	CASSWEQGAYEQYF
TRBD1	TRBJ1-2	16	TRBV10-3	-	TGTGCCATCACCGGGACAGGGTCGAGTACGGGGTATGGCTACACCTTC	CAITGTGSSTGYGYTF
-	TRBJ2-7	14	TRBV2	-	TGTGCCAGCAGTTACAGGCTAGGGACCTACGAGCAGTACTTC	CASSYRLGTYEQYF
-	TRBJ2-2	14	TRBV7-9	-	TGTGCCAGCAGCCCCCTGGCTTACACCGGGGAGCTGTTTTTT	CASSPLAYTGELFF
TRBD1	TRBJ1-1	14	TRBV5-1	many	TGCGCCAGTACCCTGACAGGGCAGGGCACTGAAGCTTTCTTT	CASTLTGQGTEAFF
-	TRBJ1-1	14	TRBV7-9	-	TGTGCCAGCACGCGGAATGTAATGAACACTGAAGCTTTCTTT	CASTRNVMNTEAFF
-	TRBJ2-5	13	TRBV5-1	-	TGCGCCAGCAGCTTGACGGGCAATCAGCCCCAGTACTTC	CASSLTGNQPQYF
TRBD1	TRBJ1-3	16	TRBV7-9	many	TGTGCCAGCAGCACGATTGACAGGGAGACTGGAAACACCATATATTTT	CASSTIDRETGNTIYF
-	TRBJ2-6	15	TRBV19	many	TGTGCCAGTAGCCTTAATGGACCTGGGGCCAACGTCCTGACTTTC	CASSLNGPGANVLTF
TRBD1	TRBJ1-1	14	TRBV2	once	TGTGCCAGCAGTGACGGGACAGGGGGCTTTCGAGCTTTCTTT	CASSDGTGGFRAFF
-	TRBJ1-2	14	TRBV24-1	-	TGTGCCACCAGTGATTCAAAACACCTCGGAGGCTACACCTTC	CATSDSKHLGGYTF
TRBD1	TRBJ2-7	14	TRBV29-1	-	TGCAGCGTTGAAGAAACAGGGGCTCGTTACGAGCAGTACTTC	CSVEETGARYEQYF
-	TRBJ2-2	13	TRBV19	-	TGTGCCACCACCCAACCCGGAGGCGGGGAGCTGTTTTTT	CATTQPGGGELFF
TRBD1	TRBJ1-2	13	TRBV12-3/TRBV12-4	-	TGTGCCAGCAGCGGGCGGAGGGGGCTTGGCTACACCTTC	CASSGRRGLGYTF
TRBD1	TRBJ2-5	17	TRBV7-9	-	TGTGCCAGCAGCCGGTATGTCGGACAGGGGGTCCAAGAGACCCAGTACTTC	CASSRYVGQGVQETQYF
-	TRBJ1-1	15	TRBV19	-	TGTGCCAGTAGTATAGACCAGGAGACGAACACTGAAGCTTTCTTT	CASSIDQETNTEAFF
-	TRBJ2-5	12	TRBV15	-	TGTGCCAGCAGCCCAAACCGTTTCGCCCAGTACTTC	CASSPNRFAQYF
-	TRBJ1-5	14	TRBV7-2	-	TGTGCCAGCAGTTTAGAGGTTTTGTATCAGCCCCAGCATTTT	CASSLEVLYQPQHF
TRBD2	TRBJ2-7	16	TRBV10-2	-	TGCGCCAGCAGCTCAACCAGCGGGACTACCTCCTACGAGCAGTACTTC	CASSSTSGTTSYEQYF
TRBD1	TRBJ1-4	15	TRBV27	once	TGTGCCAGCAGTTTATCTGGACAGGGCAATGAAAAACTGTTTTTT	CASSLSGQGNEKLFF
TRBD1	TRBJ2-7	14	TRBV7-9	few	TGTGCCAGCAGCCCTGACAGGGGGGCCGACGAGCAGTACTTC	CASSPDRGADEQYF
-	TRBJ2-7	15	TRBV7-9	-	TGTGCCAGCAGCCCTGACACCGGGACTCATTACGAGCAGTACTTC	CASSPDTGTHYEQYF